This T cell receptor (beta chain) was recovered during a study of T cells in Graves' hyperthyroidism and ophthalmopathy. RNA transcripts served as the template for amplifying TCR beta CDR3 regions. First-round RT-PCR with HTBI primers amplified the TCR CDR3 region. TCRdb called the multiplex PCR reads again in MiXCR, with one record for every CDR3 protein. The data contain about 560,000 distinct CDR3 sequences, about a sixth of them singletons. The clonotype was recovered from a woman aged 18-30 years with Graves' hyperthyroidism. Input material: blood.

CDR3 amino acids: CSARAYRGSYNSPLHF. The CDR3 DNA is TGCAGTGCTAGAGCTTACAGGGGCTCCTATAATTCACCCCTCCACTTT. The chain carries TRBV20-1 and TRBJ1-6; TRBD1 matches at 7 bases. Germline CDR1 reads DFQATT; CDR2 reads SNEGSKA (reference sequence). V lost 1 base, J lost 0 bases, and 3 bases stayed unmatched. The CDR3 consists of 16 residues.